A single sample is the source of the 4 T cell receptor beta chains below, sequenced in a study of T cells after yellow fever vaccination. One entry per CDR3 protein results from TCRdb running MiXCR on the 5' RACE reads. The sample records hundreds of thousands of distinct CDR3 sequences, around 4.9% being singletons. The sample here was CD4+ T cells sorted from PBMCs, taken on the day of the yellow fever booster vaccination. These receptors all stem from a man younger than 35 who received the YFV17D yellow fever vaccine.

J is TRBJ1-1 and V is TRBV7-2; 10 nucleotides match TRBD1. Looked up from germline, CDR1 is SGHTA and CDR2 is FQGNSA. J gave up 0 bases and V 2 bases, and 6 bases lay outside the gene matches. The CDR3 consists of 17 residues. Written as DNA, the CDR3 is TGTGCCAGCAGCTTATTGGGGACAGGGGTGCTGAACACTGAAGCTTTCTTT. Encoded protein: CASSLLGTGVLNTEAFF.

The chain recombines TRBV18 with TRBJ2-2; D is ambiguous. Trimming removed 3 bases at V and 0 bases at J, with 14 bases between. The CDR3 contains 17 residues. The V gene's germline CDR1 is KGHSH and CDR2 LQKENI. CDR3 loop: CASSPSLAFPNTGELFF. For the CDR3, the DNA is TGTGCCAGCTCACCGTCCCTGGCCTTTCCGAACACCGGGGAGCTGTTTTTT.

This clonotype was recorded at least ten times. The chain is built from TRBV7-6 and TRBJ2-7; D possibly corresponds to TRBD1 (6 bases). Germline V lookup: CDR1 SGHVS, CDR2 FNYEAQ. With 3 bases removed from V and 5 bases from J, the gap between germline ends came to 14 bases. CDR3 length equals 14 residues. The CDR3 nucleotides read TGTGCCAGCAGCTTCCAACAGGGCGGCCACGAGCAGTACTTC. Amino acid sequence: CASSFQQGGHEQYF.

The CDR3 sequence is CASARDGPYEQYV. The CDR3 region has the DNA TGTGCCAGCGCCCGGGACGGCCCTTACGAGCAGTACGTC. The V call is TRBV28, the J call TRBJ2-7, with D perhaps given as TRBD1 or TRBD2 (5 bases each). Trimming stripped 8 bases from V and 4 bases from J, with 15 bases between. The CDR3 is 13 residues long. Germline CDR1 and CDR2: MDHEN and SYDVKM.